This T cell receptor (beta chain) was sequenced during a study of OX40 agonist ivuxolimab in advanced cancers. Study information: Treatment of patients was with ivuxolimab, an agonistic anti-OX40 (CD134) antibody. People who had prior anti-PD-1, anti-PD-L1 or anti-CTLA-4 therapy could take part, and around 43% had some.

The repertoire was sequenced with immunoSEQ multiplex PCR; TCRdb's copy has only in-frame clones and lacks some. Among about 67,000 clones, over 70% were seen once, and the ten largest hold more than 3.5%. CDR1 KGHSH and CDR2 LQKENI come from the germline V gene. V was cut by 10 bases and J by 8 bases, with 20 bases left in between. The CDR3 length is 13 residues. As for this clone: Its antigen is not known.

Study-wide findings and caveats: Blood T cells, both CD4+ and CD8+, expanded clonally by week 6 at 0.1 to 3.0 mg/kg. It was not determined which antigens were specifically recognized by the peripheral T cells that had undergone clonal expansion.

This receptor was obtained from an adult with an advanced solid tumor such as melanoma, head and neck, liver or kidney cancer. The sequencing used CD4+ or CD8+ T cells sorted from blood, collected in a trial of the OX40 agonist ivuxolimab. The V gene is TRBV18, the J gene TRBJ1-2; D perhaps matches TRBD1 (6 bases). DNA of the CDR3: TGTGCCACCGAGGATTCGGGGGGGCGCGGCTACACCTTC. The encoded protein is CATEDSGGRGYTF.